The 32 T cell receptor beta chains reported below all come from one sample, sequenced in a study of OX40 agonist ivuxolimab in advanced cancers. Sequencing was performed with immunoSEQ multiplex PCR; in TCRdb, only in-frame clones are kept and a portion is missing. The data show approximately 94,000 clones, about 92% seen once. Sequenced here: CD4+ or CD8+ T cells sorted from blood, sampled in a trial of the OX40 agonist ivuxolimab. All receptors derive from an adult with an advanced solid tumor such as melanoma, head and neck, liver or kidney cancer.

The chain carries TRBV27 and TRBJ2-2; the match to TRBD2 covers 7 bases. V was clipped by 0 bases and J by 5 bases; unmatched bases: 12. The CDR3 has 18 amino acids. From germline, CDR1 is MNHEY and CDR2 SMNVEV (reference sequence). The CDR3 spells CASSLSTLRTRGTGELFF. CDR3 in DNA: TGTGCCAGCAGTTTATCGACGTTAAGGACTAGAGGGACCGGGGAGCTGTTTTTT.

The V gene is TRBV9, the J gene TRBJ2-3; D could derive from TRBD1 or TRBD2 (5 bases each). Germline loops: CDR1 SGDLS, CDR2 YYNGEE. Trimming shortened V by 3 bases and J by 3 bases, and 8 bases separated the two germline ends. The CDR3 runs to 13 residues. Written as DNA, the CDR3 is TGTGCCAGCAGCGGGGACCTAACAGATACGCAGTATTTT. Residues: CASSGDLTDTQYF.

This clone has a single count. The chain combines TRBV5-1 with TRBJ2-1; D is unclear. Germline loops: CDR1 SGHRS, CDR2 YFSETQ. The V and J ends lost 0 bases and 8 bases respectively, with 12 bases between them. The CDR3 runs 14 residues. The CDR3 sequence is CASSLAAAVDEQFF. The CDR3 region has the DNA TGCGCCAGCAGCTTGGCGGCCGCAGTGGATGAGCAGTTCTTC. Variable domain in full (rest from reference TRBV5-1 and TRBJ2-1): KAGVTQTPRYLIKTRGQQVTLSCSPISGHRSVSWYQQTPGQGLQFLFEYFSETQRNKGNFPGRFSGRQFSNSRSEMNVSTLELGDSALYLCASSLAAAVDEQFFGPGTRLTVL.

CDR3 DNA: TGTGCCAGCAGCACTAAGCTAGAGGGTTGGTATGGCTACACCTTC. Its protein is CASSTKLEGWYGYTF. This chain links TRBV5-6 with TRBJ1-2; D gene unclear. V shed 4 bases and J shed 5 bases, with 18 bases lying between them. This CDR3 is 15 amino acids long. Germline V lookup: CDR1 SGHDT, CDR2 YYEEEE.

The genes are TRBV29-1 and TRBJ2-1; 7 bases fit TRBD1. CDR1 and CDR2 from the germline V gene are SQVTM and ANQGSEA. This CDR3 has 13 amino acids. Losses at the gene ends were 4 bases for V and 6 bases for J; bases not matched to a gene: 6. The CDR3 DNA reads as TGCAGCGTTGCCCGGGACAGTCGCAATGAGCAGTTCTTC. It translates to CSVARDSRNEQFF.

The rearrangement links TRBV28 to TRBJ1-3; D unclear. The germline V gene encodes CDR1 MDHEN and CDR2 SYDVKM. The CDR3 contains 14 residues. Trimming removed 2 bases from V and 3 bases from J, with 8 bases in between. The CDR3 here is CASSLVPGGNTIYF. The CDR3 DNA reads TGTGCCAGCAGTTTAGTGCCGGGTGGAAACACCATATATTTT.

The V and J genes are TRBV7-6 and TRBJ1-2; possibly TRBD1 for D (5 bases). Per germline, CDR1 SGHVS and CDR2 FNYEAQ. V lost 1 base to trimming and J lost 0 bases, with 9 bases between them. The CDR3 has 15 residues. CDR3 in amino acids: CASSLEQGSNYGYTF. CDR3 in DNA: TGTGCCAGCAGCTTAGAGCAGGGCTCTAACTATGGCTACACCTTC. The whole variable domain, remainder taken from reference TRBV7-6 and TRBJ1-2, is GAGVSQSPRYKVTKRGQDVALRCDPISGHVSLYWYRQALGQGPEFLTYFNYEAQQDKSGLPNDRFSAERPEGSISTLTIQRTEQRDSAMYRCASSLEQGSNYGYTFGSGTRLTVV.

The chain couples TRBV7-9 to TRBJ2-7; 16 bases line up with TRBD2. This CDR3 region has 17 residues. The germline gives CDR1 SEHNR, CDR2 FQNEAQ (reference sequence). V dropped 4 bases and J dropped 5; count of bases not matched to a gene: 8. CDR3 region: CASSSRGGLAGGNEQYF. The CDR3 DNA reads as TGTGCCAGCAGCTCGAGGGGGGGACTAGCGGGAGGGAACGAGCAGTACTTC.

The chain combines TRBV10-3 with TRBJ1-2, with D possibly matching TRBD1 (5 bases). Germline V gives CDR1 ENHRY, CDR2 SYGVKD. Trimming removed 6 bases from V and 3 bases from J, with 14 bases in between. The CDR3 is 14 amino acids. CDR3 in DNA: TGTGCCATCAGGCTGGGGGAAGGGTACTATGGCTACACCTTC. This sequence encodes CAIRLGEGYYGYTF.

This rearrangement joins TRBV5-1 to TRBJ2-3, with D unresolved. This CDR3 is built from 15 residues. V lost 2 bases to trimming and J lost 2 bases, with 12 bases between them. Germline V gene data show CDR1 as SGHRS and CDR2 as YFSETQ. CDR3: CASSFYSADTDTQYF. CDR3 nucleotides: TGCGCCAGCAGCTTTTACAGCGCTGACACAGATACGCAGTATTTT.

CDR3 residues: CASRETGLMETQYF. CDR3 DNA: TGTGCCAGCAGAGAGACAGGGCTGATGGAGACCCAGTACTTC. The V and J genes are TRBV6-5 and TRBJ2-5; TRBD1 aligns across 7 bases. J gave up 5 bases and V 6 bases, and 9 bases lay outside the gene matches. The CDR3 runs to 14 residues. Per the germline V gene, CDR1 is MNHEY and CDR2 is SVGAGI.

The J gene is TRBJ1-2, the V gene TRBV6-1; TRBD1 is a possible D gene (6 bases). Germline V lookup: CDR1 MNHNS, CDR2 SASEGT. The germline V and J ends were trimmed by 4 bases and 6 bases, with 15 bases remaining between them. The CDR3 runs 14 residues. CDR3 loop: CASSVRSGGDGYTF. CDR3 nucleotide sequence: TGTGCCAGCAGTGTCCGCTCGGGGGGCGATGGCTACACCTTC.

The chain recombines TRBV4-1 with TRBJ2-2, with 15 positions matching TRBD2. In germline, CDR1 is MGHRA, CDR2 YSYEKL. V lost 6 bases and J lost 6; bases outside the gene matches: 11. The CDR3 loop spans 18 amino acids. The CDR3 spells CASSRGLAGGLKAGELFF. The CDR3, as DNA: TGCGCCAGCAGTCGAGGACTAGCGGGGGGGCTAAAGGCCGGGGAGCTGTTTTTT.

CDR3 DNA: TGTGCCAGCAGCTTCGGGACAGGGGGCCGAGTGAACACTGAAGCTTTCTTT. It encodes CASSFGTGGRVNTEAFF. This chain uses TRBV9 with TRBJ1-1, with 12 bases matching TRBD1. Germline V gene data show CDR1 as SGDLS and CDR2 as YYNGEE. V was clipped by 4 bases and J by 0 bases; unmatched bases: 7. This CDR3 contains 17 residues. Full variable domain (outside the CDR3, taken from reference TRBV9 and TRBJ1-1): DSGVTQTPKHLITATGQRVTLRCSPRSGDLSVYWYQQSLDQGLQFLIQYYNGEERAKGNILERFSAQQFPDLHSELNLSSLELGDSALYFCASSFGTGGRVNTEAFFGQGTRLTVV.

This rearrangement joins TRBV29-1 to TRBJ2-5; D might be TRBD2 (5 bases). With 3 bases removed from V and 0 bases from J, the gap between germline ends came to 11 bases. CDR1 SQVTM and CDR2 ANQGSEA come from the germline V gene. The CDR3 contains 14 residues. The CDR3 DNA is TGCAGCGTTGACTTGGGAGTGTACCAAGAGACCCAGTACTTC. Translated, it gives CSVDLGVYQETQYF.

This rearrangement joins TRBV5-1 to TRBJ1-1, with TRBD1 identical over 11 bases. The length of the CDR3 is 15 residues. The ends lost 4 bases at V and 2 bases at J; junction bases unmatched: 4. CDR1 SGHRS and CDR2 YFSETQ come from the germline V gene. CDR3 DNA sequence: TGCGCCAGCAGCGCCGGGACAGGGGGTAACACTGAAGCTTTCTTT. It codes for CASSAGTGGNTEAFF.

The chain is built from TRBV27 and TRBJ2-1; 8 bases are shared with TRBD2. CDR3 length: 13 amino acids. V lost 7 bases, J lost 7 bases, and 6 bases stayed unmatched. The germline V gene has CDR1 MNHEY and CDR2 SMNVEV (reference sequence). The CDR3, as DNA: TGTGCCAGCACCCTTAGCGGGGCAAATGAGCAGTTCTTC. This translates into CASTLSGANEQFF.

The chain is built from TRBV6-1 and TRBJ2-7; D is possibly TRBD1 (5 bases). V gave up 1 base and J gave up 4 bases, with 20 bases separating them. The germline CDR1 and CDR2 sequences are MNHNS and SASEGT. The CDR3 spans 17 residues. The CDR3 loop reads CASSEEGEHKGLYEQYF. The CDR3 coding sequence is TGTGCCAGCAGTGAAGAAGGGGAACACAAGGGTCTTTACGAGCAGTACTTC.

This clone has just one count. This chain links TRBV29-1 with TRBJ2-1; TRBD1 might be the D (6 bases). Trimming left V 2 bases short and J 5 bases short, with 10 bases between. The CDR3 spans 13 residues. CDR1 SQVTM and CDR2 ANQGSEA come from the germline V gene. DNA for the CDR3: TGCAGCGTTGAACAGGGGTCCCACAATGAGCAGTTCTTC. Its translation: CSVEQGSHNEQFF.

The chain has TRBV4-1 and TRBJ1-4, with D hard to call. Germline V CDR1 and CDR2: MGHRA, YSYEKL. Trimming removed 1 base at V and 7 bases at J, with 7 bases between. CDR3 length equals 13 residues. The DNA for the CDR3 is TGCGCCAGCAGCCAAGTGGGCGGTGAAAAACTGTTTTTT. Its translation: CASSQVGGEKLFF.

The J gene is TRBJ1-2, the V gene TRBV9, with D maybe TRBD1 (5 bases). With 1 base removed from V and 6 bases from J, the gap between germline ends came to 10 bases. The germline CDR1 and CDR2 sequences are SGDLS and YYNGEE. CDR3 length: 13 residues. The DNA for the CDR3 is TGTGCCAGCAGCGTATGGGACGGAGATGGCTACACCTTC. Its protein product is CASSVWDGDGYTF.

The chain recombines TRBV5-8 with TRBJ1-6, with 9 positions matching TRBD1. V shed 1 base and J 0 bases; nucleotides not matched to a gene: 11. This CDR3 has 20 residues. Per germline, CDR1 SGHTS and CDR2 YDEGEE. The CDR3 region is CASSLYVRGQGFSYNSPLHF. CDR3 DNA: TGTGCCAGCAGCTTGTATGTGAGGGGACAGGGCTTCTCCTATAATTCACCCCTCCACTTT. Complete variable domain (other parts from reference TRBV5-8 and TRBJ1-6): EAGVTQSPTHLIKTRGQQATLRCSPISGHTSVYWYQQALGLGLQFLLWYDEGEERNRGNFPPRFSGRQFPNYSSELNVNALELEDSALYLCASSLYVRGQGFSYNSPLHFGNGTRLTVT.

This chain joins TRBV4-3 and TRBJ1-1; the match to TRBD1 covers 7 bases. Germline V gene data show CDR1 as LGHNA and CDR2 as YSLEER. Trimming at V came to 2 bases and at J to 0 bases, leaving 3 bases not matched to a gene. The CDR3 extends over 15 amino acids. CDR3 in amino acids: CASSQPGQMNTEAFF. CDR3 in DNA: TGCGCCAGCAGCCAACCGGGACAGATGAACACTGAAGCTTTCTTT.

Note on this clone: Because the CDR3 is missing its conserved closing phenylalanine or tryptophan, this is likely a read error. The rearrangement links TRBV28 to TRBJ1-6, with a possible D match to TRBD1 (6 bases). Germline V gene lookup returns CDR1 MDHEN and CDR2 SYDVKM. V was trimmed by 5 bases and J by 7 bases, leaving 9 bases between them. The CDR3 covers 13 residues. CDR3 sequence reads: CASSLGQNSPLHL. DNA for the CDR3: TGTGCCAGCAGTCTCGGACAGAATTCACCCCTCCACCTT.

The chain couples TRBV9 to TRBJ2-7; 11 positions match TRBD1. The length of the CDR3 is 14 residues. CDR1 SGDLS and CDR2 YYNGEE come from the germline V gene. V lost 4 bases to trimming and J lost 7 bases; unmatched junction nucleotides: 7. DNA for the CDR3: TGTGCCAGCAGCCCAGGACAGGGGGCGCGTGAGCAGTACTTC. Residues: CASSPGQGAREQYF.

V is TRBV9 and J is TRBJ2-3; maybe TRBD2 (5 bases). This CDR3 has 17 amino acids. V lost 0 bases, J lost 1 base, and 15 bases lay in between. Germline assignment: CDR1 SGDLS and CDR2 YYNGEE. CDR3 in amino acids: CASSVEALGDGTDTQYF. The CDR3 DNA follows: TGTGCCAGCAGCGTAGAGGCTCTGGGAGATGGCACAGATACGCAGTATTTT.

This clone was recorded only once. The chain combines TRBV9 with TRBJ2-2; D not certain. The CDR3 spans 12 residues. Germline CDR1 is SGDLS and CDR2 is YYNGEE. The V end lost 1 base, the J end lost 7 bases, and 5 bases lay between the germline ends. The CDR3 reads CASSVHIGELFF. The CDR3, as DNA: TGTGCCAGCAGCGTACACATCGGGGAGCTGTTTTTT.

This chain uses TRBV27 with TRBJ2-7; D is uncertain. The CDR3 loop spans 15 amino acids. The V gene lost 2 bases and the J gene lost 2 bases, with 13 bases spanning the gap. CDR1 is MNHEY, CDR2 SMNVEV, per germline (reference sequence). CDR3: CASSLGSRITYEQYF. The DNA of the CDR3 is TGTGCCAGCAGTTTAGGGTCCCGCATAACCTACGAGCAGTACTTC.

The rearrangement joins TRBV15 to TRBJ1-1, with unresolved D. V was pared by 2 bases and J by 1 base, with 5 bases between. Germline CDR1 reads LNHNV; CDR2 reads YYDKDF (reference sequence). This CDR3 is built from 13 residues. The CDR3 sequence: CATSRSTNTEAFF. The CDR3 nucleotides read TGTGCCACCAGCAGATCCACGAACACTGAAGCTTTCTTT.

The chain joins TRBV19 to TRBJ1-5; 10 nucleotides align to TRBD1. The CDR3 loop spans 14 amino acids. The germline V gene has CDR1 LNHDA and CDR2 SQIVND (reference sequence). Trimming took 9 bases from V and 7 from J; bases not matched to a gene: 9. CDR3 nucleotide sequence: TGTGCCAGCAAGACAGGGGGCGCGGGGCAGCCCCAGCATTTT. It codes for CASKTGGAGQPQHF. The full variable domain, rest sourced from reference TRBV19 and TRBJ1-5, is DGGITQSPKYLFRKEGQNVTLSCEQNLNHDAMYWYRQDPGQGLRLIYYSQIVNDFQKGDIAEGYSVSREKKESFPLTVTSAQKNPTAFYLCASKTGGAGQPQHFGDGTRLSIL.

The V gene is TRBV10-3, the J gene TRBJ2-1, with TRBD2 identical over 11 bases. The CDR3 is 13 residues long. J gave up 10 bases and V 6 bases, and 5 bases lay outside the gene matches. The V gene's germline CDR1 is ENHRY and CDR2 SYGVKD. The CDR3 loop reads CAIRLAGEGEQFF. The CDR3 bases are TGTGCCATCAGACTAGCGGGAGAGGGGGAGCAGTTCTTC.

This chain joins TRBV15 and TRBJ2-1; 10 bases are a match to TRBD2. V gave up 1 base and J gave up 3 bases; unmatched junction bases: 12. CDR3 length equals 19 residues. The germline V gene has CDR1 LNHNV and CDR2 YYDKDF (reference sequence). The CDR3 reads CATSRGKRTSGPFYNEQFF. The CDR3 DNA is TGTGCCACCAGCAGAGGGAAAAGGACTAGCGGTCCCTTCTACAATGAGCAGTTCTTC.